These T cell receptor beta chains were read from a single sample in a study of blood T cell repertoires in COVID-19. The method was immunoSEQ multiplex PCR; TCRdb's version includes in-frame clones alone and lacks a portion of them. The data show around 38,000 clones, 87% seen once. Sample: peripheral blood. These TCRs come from a man aged 55 to 70 with COVID-19, enrolled during active disease. The CDR3 runs from the conserved cysteine through the conserved F or W. Fields, in order: D gene, clone size, V gene, J gene, CDR3 DNA, CDR3 protein. D genes are given only for firm matches. Part of the rows lack a size; the others show once, few, many or a class for expanded clones.

d_call: TRBD1
clone_size: .
v_call: TRBV19
j_call: TRBJ1-2
cdr3_nt: TGTGCCAGTAGTACCTCCGGGACAGGGCTCCGTCTACCCTATGGCTACACCTTC
cdr3_aa: CASSTSGTGLRLPYGYTF

d_call: .
clone_size: .
v_call: TRBV11-2
j_call: TRBJ1-3
cdr3_nt: TGTGCCAGCAGCTTAAAAATGACAGGAGAACTCTCTGGAAACACCATATATTTT
cdr3_aa: CASSLKMTGELSGNTIYF

d_call: TRBD2
clone_size: .
v_call: TRBV3-1/TRBV3-2
j_call: TRBJ2-1
cdr3_nt: TGTGCCAGCAGCCAAGATCCGGGAGGGTCCTACAATGAGCAGTTCTTC
cdr3_aa: CASSQDPGGSYNEQFF

d_call: TRBD2
clone_size: .
v_call: TRBV3-1/TRBV3-2
j_call: TRBJ2-1
cdr3_nt: TGTGCCAGCAGCCAAGCCGGCGGGAGAAGAAATGAGCAGTTCTTC
cdr3_aa: CASSQAGGRRNEQFF

d_call: TRBD2
clone_size: .
v_call: TRBV7-2
j_call: TRBJ2-1
cdr3_nt: TGTGCCAGCAGCTTAGGGGGCGGGAGTATGTACAATGAGCAGTTCTTC
cdr3_aa: CASSLGGGSMYNEQFF

d_call: .
clone_size: .
v_call: TRBV5-1
j_call: TRBJ1-6
cdr3_nt: TGCGCCAGCAGCTTGGATGTAGCCTCCGCCTATTCACCCCTCCACTTT
cdr3_aa: CASSLDVASAYSPLHF

d_call: TRBD1
clone_size: .
v_call: TRBV5-8
j_call: TRBJ1-1
cdr3_nt: TGTGCCAGCAGCTCCGATTTATACTTGGGACAGATGAACACTGAAGCTTTCTTT
cdr3_aa: CASSSDLYLGQMNTEAFF

d_call: TRBD1
clone_size: .
v_call: TRBV5-4
j_call: TRBJ2-7
cdr3_nt: TGTGCCAGCAGCTCAAGAGACAGGGGCTACGAGCAGTACTTC
cdr3_aa: CASSSRDRGYEQYF

d_call: .
clone_size: .
v_call: TRBV18
j_call: TRBJ2-2
cdr3_nt: TGTGCCAGCTCACCACGGAGAGGAGACACCGGGGAGCTGTTTTTT
cdr3_aa: CASSPRRGDTGELFF

d_call: TRBD1
clone_size: .
v_call: TRBV10-3
j_call: TRBJ1-5
cdr3_nt: TGTGCCACCACTATGGGACAGGGTAATCAGCCCCAGCATTTT
cdr3_aa: CATTMGQGNQPQHF

d_call: .
clone_size: .
v_call: TRBV28
j_call: TRBJ1-1
cdr3_nt: TGTGCCAGCAGTTTATCCGCCAGGGGCACTGAAGCTTTCTTT
cdr3_aa: CASSLSARGTEAFF

d_call: .
clone_size: .
v_call: TRBV19
j_call: TRBJ2-7
cdr3_nt: TGTGCCAGTAGTTCCCTCGGTGGGCCGAGGGACGAGCAGTACTTC
cdr3_aa: CASSSLGGPRDEQYF

d_call: .
clone_size: .
v_call: TRBV9
j_call: TRBJ2-5
cdr3_nt: TGTGCCAGCAGCGCTACAGGGTTTGAAGAGACCCAGTACTTC
cdr3_aa: CASSATGFEETQYF

d_call: TRBD1
clone_size: once
v_call: TRBV12-3/TRBV12-4
j_call: TRBJ1-6
cdr3_nt: TGTGCCAGCACAGGGGGAATAGATTCACCCCTCCACTTT
cdr3_aa: CASTGGIDSPLHF

d_call: .
clone_size: .
v_call: TRBV6-5
j_call: TRBJ1-3
cdr3_nt: TGTGCCAGCAGTCCACTAATCTCTGGAAACACCATATATTTT
cdr3_aa: CASSPLISGNTIYF

d_call: .
clone_size: .
v_call: TRBV24-1
j_call: TRBJ1-1
cdr3_nt: TGTGCCACCAGTGATTTGTGGCAGACTGAAGCTTTCTTT
cdr3_aa: CATSDLWQTEAFF

d_call: .
clone_size: .
v_call: TRBV5-1
j_call: TRBJ2-1
cdr3_nt: TGCGCCAGCAGAACGGAGGGAGGCTACGCTAATGAGCAGTTCTTC
cdr3_aa: CASRTEGGYANEQFF

d_call: .
clone_size: .
v_call: TRBV28
j_call: TRBJ1-2
cdr3_nt: TGTGCCAGCAGCATCTTGGGAGAGAGATCGAACTATGGCTACACCTTC
cdr3_aa: CASSILGERSNYGYTF

d_call: .
clone_size: .
v_call: TRBV11-3
j_call: TRBJ1-1
cdr3_nt: TGTGCCAGCAGCTTAGGGCAGGGTCTGACTGAAGCTTTCTTT
cdr3_aa: CASSLGQGLTEAFF

d_call: .
clone_size: .
v_call: TRBV7-3
j_call: TRBJ1-2
cdr3_nt: TGTGCCAGCAGCTTAGAGGGCTATGGCTACACCTTC
cdr3_aa: CASSLEGYGYTF

d_call: TRBD2
clone_size: .
v_call: TRBV5-8
j_call: TRBJ2-5
cdr3_nt: TGTGCCAGCAGCCATAAACCACAGGGACTAGCCTTCAGGGGGCAAGAGACCCAGTACTTC
cdr3_aa: CASSHKPQGLAFRGQETQYF

d_call: .
clone_size: .
v_call: TRBV24-1
j_call: TRBJ2-1
cdr3_nt: TGTGCCACCAGTGTTCGCGGCAGGGTCGATGAGCAGTTCTTC
cdr3_aa: CATSVRGRVDEQFF

d_call: TRBD1
clone_size: .
v_call: TRBV6-5
j_call: TRBJ1-1
cdr3_nt: TGTGCCAGCATTACTGACAGGGGGACTGAAGCTTTCTTT
cdr3_aa: CASITDRGTEAFF

d_call: TRBD2
clone_size: .
v_call: TRBV28
j_call: TRBJ2-1
cdr3_nt: TGTGCCAGCAGCCCAACTAGCGGACCTTACAATGAGCAGTTCTTC
cdr3_aa: CASSPTSGPYNEQFF

d_call: TRBD2
clone_size: .
v_call: TRBV18
j_call: TRBJ2-1
cdr3_nt: TGTGCCAGCTCACCAAGATTCGGGGGGGGAGACAATGAGCAGTTCTTC
cdr3_aa: CASSPRFGGGDNEQFF

d_call: .
clone_size: .
v_call: TRBV29-1
j_call: TRBJ2-7
cdr3_nt: TGCAGCGCCCTGGCTGGGAGACCCCTTGAGCAGTACTTC
cdr3_aa: CSALAGRPLEQYF

d_call: TRBD2
clone_size: .
v_call: TRBV29-1
j_call: TRBJ2-1
cdr3_nt: TGCAGCGTTGAAAATCCTAGCGGGAACAACAATGAGCAGTTCTTC
cdr3_aa: CSVENPSGNNNEQFF